The 20 T cell receptor beta chains reported below all come from one sample, sequenced in a study of cytomegalovirus exposure and HLA in healthy donors. TCRdb keeps only in-frame clones here, not all; method: immunoSEQ multiplex PCR. This sample has about 190,000 clones; roughly 84% occur once, and the top ten carry around 2.8%. The specimen sequenced was PBMCs. The receptors come from a woman aged 18 to 35 in good health and CMV-seropositive.

This chain uses TRBV7-9 with TRBJ2-7; weak D call: TRBD2 (5 bases). The CDR3 runs to 15 residues. V lost 3 bases and J lost 4, with 16 bases in between. Germline V CDR1 and CDR2: SEHNR, FQNEAQ (reference sequence). The CDR3 sequence: CASSFLDSGKYEQYF. The CDR3 nucleotides read TGTGCCAGCAGCTTTTTGGACTCCGGGAAATACGAGCAGTACTTC.

The chain employs TRBV27 and TRBJ2-1; D is ambiguous. The germline V gene encodes CDR1 MNHEY and CDR2 SMNVEV (reference sequence). V was pared by 6 bases and J by 4 bases, with 19 bases between. CDR3 length: 16 residues. The CDR3: CASRSLLNTPYNEQFF. CDR3 coding DNA: TGTGCCAGCAGATCGCTACTAAACACCCCATACAATGAGCAGTTCTTC.

This chain connects TRBV7-2 to TRBJ1-5, with TRBD1 matching 7 bases. Germline lookup yields CDR1 SGHTA and CDR2 FQGNSA. V was pared by 5 bases and J by 3 bases, with 7 bases of the junction left unmatched. CDR3 length: 15 amino acids. As DNA, the CDR3 is TGTGCCAGCAGCCCCTCGACAGGGTCCAATCAGCCCCAGCATTTT. Translation: CASSPSTGSNQPQHF.

The chain recombines TRBV6-5 with TRBJ1-3, with D uncertain. Germline CDR1 reads MNHEY; CDR2 reads SVGAGI. This CDR3 region has 11 residues. Trimming took 8 bases from V and 9 from J, leaving 11 bases between them. For the CDR3, the DNA is TGTGCCAGCGCCGGTTCACCCACCATATATTTT. It specifies CASAGSPTIYF.

The chain combines TRBV2 with TRBJ2-3; 8 bases align to TRBD2. This CDR3 contains 13 residues. Germline values: CDR1 SNHLY, CDR2 FYNNEI. J lost 5 bases, V lost 8 bases, and 6 bases had no gene match. The CDR3 here is CASYSGDIDTQYF. The CDR3 bases are TGTGCCAGCTATAGCGGGGACATAGATACGCAGTATTTT.

The rearrangement joins TRBV5-1 to TRBJ1-6, with TRBD1 matching 11 bases. Germline V gene lookup returns CDR1 SGHRS and CDR2 YFSETQ. V shed 4 bases, J shed 5 bases, and the junction held 14 bases outside the gene matches. The CDR3 consists of 19 residues. The CDR3 loop reads CASSPQPTGTGGDNSPLHF. In nucleotides, the CDR3 is TGCGCCAGCAGCCCCCAGCCCACCGGGACAGGGGGGGATAATTCACCCCTCCACTTT.

This chain's CDR3 is CAISWTSNTDEQFF. Here the CDR3 DNA reads TGTGCCATCAGTTGGACTAGTAATACCGATGAGCAGTTCTTC. The V and J genes are TRBV10-3 and TRBJ2-1; 7 bases are a match to TRBD2. The CDR3 is made up of 14 amino acids. CDR1 and CDR2 (germline): ENHRY, SYGVKD. The junction had 9 bases not matched to a gene; V was cut back by 5 bases and J by 8 bases.

This clone counts as medium-sized (0.01 to 0.1%). J is TRBJ2-6 and V is TRBV6-5; 10 bases are shared with TRBD1. Germline assignment: CDR1 MNHEY and CDR2 SVGAGI. With 4 bases clipped from V and 0 bases from J, the junction kept 0 bases outside the gene matches. This CDR3 comprises 16 residues. The CDR3 loop is CASSWTGGSGANVLTF. The CDR3, as DNA: TGTGCCAGCAGTTGGACAGGGGGCTCTGGGGCCAACGTCCTGACTTTC.

The chain uses TRBV19 and TRBJ1-2; D gene uncertain. There are 15 residues in the CDR3. Trimming took 3 bases from V and 5 from J, leaving 16 bases between them. CDR1 is LNHDA and CDR2 is SQIVND in the germline V gene (reference sequence). The CDR3 sequence: CASSIIGPNSYGYTF. The CDR3 nucleotides read TGTGCCAGTAGTATTATCGGTCCAAATTCTTATGGCTACACCTTC.

J is TRBJ1-1 and V is TRBV19; D gene ambiguous. The germline V and J ends were trimmed by 6 bases and 2 bases, with 10 bases remaining between them. This CDR3 is built from 13 residues. Germline CDR1 reads LNHDA; CDR2 reads SQIVND (reference sequence). As DNA, the CDR3 is TGTGCCAGTAGCTTTCAGGAAAACACTGAAGCTTTCTTT. Protein sequence: CASSFQENTEAFF.

This rearrangement joins TRBV18 to TRBJ2-3, with 10 bases matching TRBD1. The V segment lost 6 bases and the J segment 0 bases; nucleotides outside the gene matches: 6. Germline-derived CDR1 and CDR2 are KGHSH and LQKENI. The CDR3 consists of 16 residues. The CDR3: CASSYRQGASTDTQYF. The CDR3 DNA is TGTGCCAGCTCGTATAGACAGGGGGCCAGCACAGATACGCAGTATTTT. Supplemented by reference TRBV18 and TRBJ2-3, the full variable domain reads NAGVMQNPRHLVRRRGQEARLRCSPMKGHSHVYWYRQLPEEGLKFMVYLQKENIIDESGMPKERFSAEFPKEGPSILRIQQVVRGDSAAYFCASSYRQGASTDTQYFGPGTRLTVL.

J is TRBJ2-3 and V is TRBV7-9, with a weak D call TRBD2 (6 bases). CDR1 is SEHNR and CDR2 is FQNEAQ in the germline V gene (reference sequence). Trimming left V 6 bases short and J 3 bases short, with 19 bases between. CDR3 size: 16 residues. The CDR3 bases are TGTGCCAGCAGGCTAACCTCGGGACTCGGGACAGATACGCAGTATTTT. Protein sequence: CASRLTSGLGTDTQYF.

The V call is TRBV27, the J call TRBJ1-1; D unresolved. Trimming pared 2 bases from V and 1 base from J, leaving 5 bases between. Germline-derived CDR1 and CDR2 are MNHEY and SMNVEV (reference sequence). CDR3 length equals 13 residues. This chain's CDR3 is CASSLAGNTEAFF. Written as DNA, the CDR3 is TGTGCCAGCAGTTTAGCGGGGAACACTGAAGCTTTCTTT.

J is TRBJ1-6 and V is TRBV28; D is possibly TRBD1 (5 bases). CDR3 size: 15 residues. Looked up from germline, CDR1 is MDHEN and CDR2 is SYDVKM. V dropped 6 bases and J dropped 5 bases, with 14 bases sitting between them. Written as DNA, the CDR3 is TGTGCCAGCAGACTTAGTCAGGGTAATAATTCACCCCTCCACTTT. Protein: CASRLSQGNNSPLHF.

The chain combines TRBV1 with TRBJ1-5. TRBV1 counts as a pseudogene. The CDR3 is 18 residues long. This chain's CDR3 is CTSSQDGRPPHANQPQHF. DNA of the CDR3: TGCACCAGCAGCCAAGATGGGAGGCCCCCTCACGCAAATCAGCCCCAGCATTTT.

This sequence joins TRBV5-1 and TRBJ1-2, with 7 bases fitting TRBD1. This CDR3 is 16 amino acids long. The trim removed 0 bases at V and 0 bases at J, leaving 5 bases unmatched. Germline CDR1 SGHRS, CDR2 YFSETQ. The CDR3: CASSLETGHTNYGYTF. The CDR3 coding sequence is TGCGCCAGCAGCTTGGAGACAGGGCATACTAACTATGGCTACACCTTC.

The V and J genes are TRBV11-1 and TRBJ2-5; 8 bases match TRBD2. V was pared by 3 bases and J by 4 bases, with 10 bases of the junction left unmatched. Per the germline V gene, CDR1 is SGHAT and CDR2 is FQDESV (reference sequence). The CDR3 sequence is 16 residues long. Here the CDR3 reads CASSFSQISGAETQYF. The CDR3, as DNA: TGTGCCAGCAGCTTCTCGCAAATTAGCGGGGCAGAGACCCAGTACTTC. The full variable domain, with the rest looked up from reference TRBV11-1 and TRBJ2-5, is EAEVAQSPRYKITEKSQAVAFWCDPISGHATLYWYRQILGQGPELLVQFQDESVVDDSQLPKDRFSAERLKGVDSTLKIQPAELGDSAMYLCASSFSQISGAETQYFGPGTRLLVL.

The rearrangement uses TRBV6-5 and TRBJ2-2; 9 nucleotides match TRBD2. CDR1 is MNHEY, CDR2 SVGAGI, per germline. The CDR3 has 15 residues. J gave up 3 bases and V 6 bases, and 5 bases lay outside the gene matches. The CDR3 sequence: CASRKAGGDTGELFF. CDR3 coding DNA: TGTGCCAGCAGAAAAGCGGGGGGCGACACCGGGGAGCTGTTTTTT.

The J gene is TRBJ1-2, the V gene TRBV15; a possible D gene is TRBD1 (5 bases). This CDR3 has 14 amino acids. CDR1 is LNHNV, CDR2 YYDKDF, per germline (reference sequence). V lost 3 bases, J lost 5 bases, and 13 bases lay in between. The CDR3 DNA reads as TGTGCCACCAGCAGCCCACAGAGACAGTATGGCTACACCTTC. As protein: CATSSPQRQYGYTF.

The chain carries TRBV5-6 and TRBJ2-7; 8 bases match TRBD1. CDR3 length: 13 amino acids. Germline V gene data show CDR1 as SGHDT and CDR2 as YYEEEE. V trimming: 3 bases; J trimming: 2 bases; junction bases outside the gene matches: 1. DNA of the CDR3: TGTGCCAGCAGCTGGGGACAGGCCTACGAGCAGTACTTC. This sequence encodes CASSWGQAYEQYF.